This TCR beta chain was captured in a study of blood T cell repertoires in COVID-19. Generated by immunoSEQ multiplex PCR, the TCRdb table keeps only in-frame clones and is missing some. The table includes 24,000 or so clones, around 90% detected once. This CDR3 has 14 amino acids. Germline CDR1 reads SNHLY; CDR2 reads FYNNEI. V lost 3 bases to trimming and J lost 0 bases, with 6 bases between them. The chain recombines TRBV2 with TRBJ1-3; D unclear. Sequencing used peripheral blood. This TCR was recovered from a man aged 65 to 79 in a cohort sampled during active COVID-19. The chain's CDR3 is CASSESYSGNTIYF. The CDR3, as DNA: TGTGCCAGCAGTGAGTCTTACTCTGGAAACACCATATATTTT.